A single sample gave rise to the 32 T cell receptor beta chains below, sequenced in a study of type 1 and type 2 diabetes patients. PCR was run on genomic DNA. The TCR beta CDR3 region was amplified using 30 forward and 13 reverse primers. TCRdb called the multiplex PCR reads again in MiXCR, with one record for every CDR3 protein. The table shows a few hundred thousand distinct CDR3 sequences, with roughly 50% occurring only once. The sample consisted of peripheral blood mononuclear cells (PBMCs). Every receptor here comes from a man in his late teens or twenties with type 2 diabetes.

V and J are TRBV27 and TRBJ2-2; possibly TRBD2 for D (5 bases). In germline, CDR1 is MNHEY, CDR2 SMNVEV (reference sequence). The CDR3 covers 13 residues. Trimming pared 6 bases from V and 2 bases from J, leaving 7 bases between. The CDR3 region has the DNA TGTGCCAGCAGGGAGGTAAACACCGGGGAGCTGTTTTTT. This translates into CASREVNTGELFF.

The chain combines TRBV4-1 with TRBJ2-7, with unresolved D. V lost 0 bases and J lost 0, with 9 bases in between. The CDR3 totals 15 residues. Germline V gives CDR1 MGHRA, CDR2 YSYEKL. The CDR3 sequence: CASSQERAFSYEQYF. The CDR3 DNA follows: TGCGCCAGCAGCCAAGAGCGAGCGTTCTCCTACGAGCAGTACTTC.

Points on this clonotype: Possible read error: a much larger clone is one base away. Since no conserved phenylalanine or tryptophan closes the CDR3, a read error is the likely cause. V gene TRBV15 combines with J gene TRBJ1-1, with a possible D match to TRBD1 (5 bases). CDR3 length: 14 residues. Germline V lookup: CDR1 LNHNV, CDR2 YYDKDF (reference sequence). The V and J ends lost 0 bases and 6 bases respectively, with 11 bases between them. This chain's CDR3 is CATSRDRGLSEAFL. CDR3 DNA sequence: TGTGCCACCAGCAGAGATAGGGGATTGTCTGAAGCTTTCCTT.

The rearrangement joins TRBV7-8 to TRBJ2-5; a possible D gene is TRBD2 (6 bases). In germline, CDR1 is SGHVS, CDR2 FQNEAQ. This CDR3 has 15 amino acids. The ends were cut back, 5 bases at V and 5 bases at J, with 18 bases in the middle. CDR3 nucleotide sequence: TGTGCCAGCAGCCCCGGCGTAGCGGAGTCTGAGACCCAGTACTTC. It is translated as CASSPGVAESETQYF.

The V and J genes are TRBV5-1 and TRBJ1-4; D is undetermined. V lost 1 base, J lost 5 bases, and 12 bases lay in between. This CDR3 is 15 amino acids long. The V gene's germline CDR1 is SGHRS and CDR2 YFSETQ. CDR3 loop: CASSLTASKNEKLFF. CDR3 bases: TGCGCCAGCAGCTTGACGGCAAGTAAAAATGAAAAACTGTTTTTT.

The V gene is TRBV5-8, the J gene TRBJ1-1; possible D gene TRBD1, 5 bases. The V end lost 3 bases, the J end lost 11 bases, and 14 bases lay between the germline ends. CDR1 SGHTS and CDR2 YDEGEE come from the germline V gene. CDR3 length: 12 amino acids. The CDR3 loop is CASSSRDVEAFF. CDR3 in DNA: TGTGCCAGCAGCTCCCGGGACGTAGAGGCTTTCTTT.

This clonotype was counted between two and nine times. Written as DNA, the CDR3 is TGCGCCAGCAGTCCAATAGCGGGAGGCTCCTACAATGAGCAGTTCTTC. Its protein product is CASSPIAGGSYNEQFF. The chain links TRBV5-1 to TRBJ2-1; 10 nucleotides match TRBD2. Germline trimming cut 5 bases from V and 0 bases from J; bases unmatched to any gene: 5. Germline assignment: CDR1 SGHRS and CDR2 YFSETQ. The CDR3 contains 16 residues.

This CDR3 is CSAKGGLENTEAFF. Here the CDR3 DNA reads TGCAGTGCCAAGGGTGGTCTGGAGAACACTGAAGCTTTCTTT. V and J are TRBV20-1 and TRBJ1-1; D remains unclear. The CDR3 sequence is 14 residues long. V was pared by 6 bases and J by 1 base, with 15 bases between. Germline V gives CDR1 DFQATT, CDR2 SNEGSKA (reference sequence).

To note about this clonotype: No conserved phenylalanine or tryptophan is present at the end of the CDR3, so a read error is the likely explanation. The DNA is left out, because the CDR3 cannot be placed on it with certainty; the CDR3 is given as TCRdb lists it. V gene TRBV29-1 combines with J gene TRBJ2-5; the table's TRBD1 call for D was not verified on the DNA. The CDR3 is 9 residues long, ends included. Germline V CDR1 and CDR2: SQVTM, ANQGSEA. The CDR3 reads CSVTGWPYY.

The genes are TRBV19 and TRBJ2-3; 10 bases are shared with TRBD1. Germline trimming cut 9 bases from V and 3 bases from J; bases unmatched to any gene: 9. The CDR3 runs to 15 residues. Germline V lookup: CDR1 LNHDA, CDR2 SQIVND (reference sequence). DNA of the CDR3: TGTGCCAGCACCGGGGACAGGGGATTAACAGATACGCAGTATTTT. Protein sequence: CASTGDRGLTDTQYF.

This clonotype has a handful of counts. The chain joins TRBV11-3 to TRBJ2-7; D may be TRBD2 (6 bases). From germline, CDR1 is SGHNT and CDR2 YENEEA. The CDR3 is made up of 16 amino acids. V was pared by 2 bases and J by 0 bases, with 14 bases between. Here the CDR3 reads CASSLRGSGISYEQYF. The CDR3 DNA reads TGTGCCAGCAGCTTACGTGGTAGCGGCATCTCCTACGAGCAGTACTTC. Full variable domain (remainder filled in from reference TRBV11-3 and TRBJ2-7): EAGVVQSPRYKIIEKKQPVAFWCNPISGHNTLYWYLQNLGQGPELLIRYENEEAVDDSQLPKDRFSAERLKGVDSTLKIQPAELGDSAVYLCASSLRGSGISYEQYFGPGTRLTVT.

The V and J genes are TRBV7-2 and TRBJ2-1, with 11 positions matching TRBD2. This CDR3 spans 15 amino acids. The germline CDR1 and CDR2 sequences are SGHTA and FQGNSA. Germline trimming cut 4 bases from V and 6 bases from J; bases unmatched to any gene: 5. DNA for the CDR3: TGTGCCAGCAGCTCAAAAGGACTAGCGGGCAATGAGCAGTTCTTC. It encodes CASSSKGLAGNEQFF.

Worth noting for this clonotype: The junction shows a germline mismatch at one end, possibly a read error. The rearrangement joins TRBV10-3 to TRBJ2-7; D tentatively reads TRBD1 or TRBD2 (5 bases each). The germline CDR1 and CDR2 sequences are ENHRY and SYGVKD. CDR3 size: 18 residues. Written as DNA, the CDR3 is TGTGCCAGCAGTTTCCCCCGGGGCGAGGGAAAGTTCTCCTACGAGCAGTACTTC. This gives the protein CASSFPRGEGKFSYEQYF.

The rearrangement links TRBV7-3 to TRBJ1-2; 7 bases fit TRBD1. The CDR3 is made up of 14 amino acids. Germline CDR1 and CDR2: SGHTA and FQGTGA. The V and J ends lost 4 bases and 4 bases, in that order; junction bases with no gene match: 6. The CDR3 DNA reads as TGTGCCAGCAGCTCGCCGGGACAGCTCTATGGCTACACCTTC. Its translation: CASSSPGQLYGYTF.

This clonotype was counted a few times. This chain connects TRBV2 to TRBJ1-5; D is possibly TRBD1 (5 bases). V lost 6 bases and J 5 bases, leaving 8 bases between the germline ends. CDR1 and CDR2 (germline): SNHLY, FYNNEI. CDR3 size: 12 residues. CDR3 bases: TGTGCCAGCAGACGGGGGGATCAGCCCCAGCATTTT. As protein: CASRRGDQPQHF.

This clonotype was counted a few times. The V call is TRBV27, the J call TRBJ2-7; 8 nucleotides line up with TRBD2. Germline CDR1 and CDR2: MNHEY and SMNVEV (reference sequence). This CDR3 has 12 amino acids. Germline trimming cut 8 bases from V and 0 bases from J; bases unmatched to any gene: 0. CDR3 nucleotide sequence: TGTGCCAGCGGGACTAGCTCCTACGAGCAGTACTTC. The encoded protein is CASGTSSYEQYF.

The rearrangement links TRBV14 to TRBJ2-1; TRBD2 matches 12 bases. The CDR3 covers 22 residues. V trimming: 5 bases; J trimming: 4 bases; junction bases outside the gene matches: 24. Germline-derived CDR1 and CDR2 are SGHDN and FVKESK. In DNA form, the CDR3 reads TGTGCCAGCAGCGGAACTCCCGCGAGGACTAGCGGGACTCATGGCGATTACAATGAGCAGTTCTTC. Translating gives CASSGTPARTSGTHGDYNEQFF.

About this clonotype: One end of the junction does not line up with germline, which may come from a read error. The rearrangement joins TRBV10-1 to TRBJ2-2; maybe TRBD2 (6 bases). Looked up from germline, CDR1 is WNHNN and CDR2 is SYGVQD (reference sequence). This CDR3 is 13 amino acids long. DNA for the CDR3: TGCGCCAGCAGTGACCAAACGGTCCGGGAGCTGGTTTTT. This sequence encodes CASSDQTVRELVF.

The chain employs TRBV29-1 and TRBJ1-2; tentatively, D is TRBD1 (6 bases). The ends were cut back, 6 bases at V and 2 bases at J, with 16 bases in the middle. From germline, CDR1 is SQVTM and CDR2 ANQGSEA. There are 14 residues in the CDR3. The chain's CDR3 is CSVPLGASNYGYTF. As DNA, the CDR3 is TGCAGCGTCCCCTTGGGGGCATCAAACTATGGCTACACCTTC. The full variable domain, its missing parts supplied by reference TRBV29-1 and TRBJ1-2, is SAVISQKPSRDICQRGTSLTIQCQVDSQVTMMFWYRQQPGQSLTLIATANQGSEATYESGFVIDKFPISRPNLTFSTLTVSNMSPEDSSIYLCSVPLGASNYGYTFGSGTRLTVV.

In this sample, this clonotype turned up a few times. This sequence joins TRBV20-1 and TRBJ2-5; maybe TRBD1 (6 bases). This CDR3 comprises 11 residues. Between the trimmed V and J ends, which lost 4 bases and 5 bases, there was a span of 8 bases. CDR1 is DFQATT and CDR2 is SNEGSKA in the germline V gene (reference sequence). In DNA form, the CDR3 reads TGCAGTGCTATAAGGGGGGAGACCCAGTACTTC. It yields the protein CSAIRGETQYF.

The V call is TRBV10-1, the J call TRBJ2-1; D assignment may be TRBD1 or TRBD2 (9 bases each). The CDR3 length is 21 residues. Germline V CDR1 and CDR2: WNHNN, SYGVQD (reference sequence). Trimming took off 3 bases at V and 0 bases at J, with 27 bases between the two ends. CDR3 amino acids: CASSDPGTGKGSGSSYNEQFF. The DNA for the CDR3 is TGCGCCAGCAGTGACCCCGGGACAGGGAAGGGTAGCGGGAGCTCCTACAATGAGCAGTTCTTC.

This clonotype was observed a handful of times. The chain uses TRBV7-2 and TRBJ1-1; D gene uncertain. The V and J ends lost 3 bases and 7 bases respectively, with 18 bases between them. From germline, CDR1 is SGHTA and CDR2 FQGNSA. This CDR3 comprises 15 residues. CDR3 nucleotide sequence: TGTGCCAGCAGCTTGGGTGGGCGGCGAAGTAGTGAAGCTTTCTTT. Amino acids: CASSLGGRRSSEAFF.

In its sample, this clonotype was seen a few times. The chain has TRBV27 and TRBJ2-7; 10 positions match TRBD1. The CDR3 loop spans 14 amino acids. Germline assignment: CDR1 MNHEY and CDR2 SMNVEV (reference sequence). V shed 9 bases and J 6 bases; nucleotides not matched to a gene: 11. CDR3 region: CARTGGDRGCEQYF. As DNA, the CDR3 is TGTGCCAGGACGGGGGGGGACAGGGGATGCGAGCAGTACTTC.

The chain is built from TRBV6-5 and TRBJ2-5; 7 bases line up with TRBD1. J lost 6 bases, V lost 6 bases, and 10 bases had no gene match. The CDR3 has 14 amino acids. Germline V gives CDR1 MNHEY, CDR2 SVGAGI. In DNA form, the CDR3 reads TGTGCCAGCAGCTTGGGTACAGGGGTGAAGACCCAGTACTTC. This sequence encodes CASSLGTGVKTQYF.

The rearrangement links TRBV7-8 to TRBJ2-7, with 8 nucleotides matching TRBD2. V dropped 6 bases and J dropped 0; count of bases not matched to a gene: 10. The CDR3 is 16 amino acids. Germline assignment: CDR1 SGHVS and CDR2 FQNEAQ. CDR3 region: CASSLSRGDGSYEQYF. The CDR3 nucleotides read TGTGCCAGCAGTCTTTCGCGGGGGGACGGCTCCTACGAGCAGTACTTC.

The rearrangement links TRBV5-1 to TRBJ2-3, with D uncertain. The V and J ends lost 0 bases and 3 bases respectively, with 8 bases between them. CDR1 SGHRS and CDR2 YFSETQ come from the germline V gene. There are 14 residues in the CDR3. In nucleotides, the CDR3 is TGCGCCAGCAGCTTGGCCGACGGAACAGATACGCAGTATTTT. Amino acid sequence: CASSLADGTDTQYF.

The rearrangement joins TRBV6-1 to TRBJ1-5; D uncertain. V was trimmed by 0 bases and J by 7 bases, leaving 10 bases between them. Germline V lookup: CDR1 MNHNS, CDR2 SASEGT. The CDR3 has 14 amino acids. CDR3 protein: CASSEAVPSQPQHF. The DNA for the CDR3 is TGTGCCAGCAGTGAAGCCGTACCATCCCAGCCCCAGCATTTT.

J is TRBJ2-2 and V is TRBV6-6; 7 bases are shared with TRBD2. Trimming at V came to 5 bases and at J to 2 bases, leaving 2 bases not matched to a gene. The germline CDR1 and CDR2 sequences are MNHNY and SVGAGI (reference sequence). The CDR3 loop spans 14 amino acids. The CDR3 sequence: CASSRDYNTGELFF. CDR3 in DNA: TGTGCCAGCAGTCGGGACTATAACACCGGGGAGCTGTTTTTT.

V usage is TRBV10-3 and J usage is TRBJ2-3, with a weak D call TRBD1 (6 bases). Looked up from germline, CDR1 is ENHRY and CDR2 is SYGVKD. Trimming removed 9 bases at V and 2 bases at J, with 12 bases between. This CDR3 contains 13 residues. The CDR3 is CAIQGFYTDTQYF. Here the CDR3 DNA reads TGTGCCATTCAGGGGTTTTACACAGATACGCAGTATTTT.

This sequence joins TRBV2 and TRBJ2-1; no reliable D call. Germline lookup yields CDR1 SNHLY and CDR2 FYNNEI. The germline V and J ends were trimmed by 6 bases and 8 bases, with 11 bases remaining between them. The CDR3 totals 12 residues. The CDR3 DNA is TGTGCCAGCAGGGTTTTATTGGATGAGCAGTTCTTC. This encodes CASRVLLDEQFF.

The V and J genes are TRBV29-1 and TRBJ2-3; 7 bases line up with TRBD1. CDR3 length: 11 amino acids. The germline V gene has CDR1 SQVTM and CDR2 ANQGSEA. After removal of 5 bases from V and 7 bases from J, the junction contained 3 bases not matched to a gene. CDR3 loop: CSVRQGNTQYF. CDR3 nucleotide sequence: TGCAGCGTTAGACAGGGTAATACGCAGTATTTT.

This rearrangement joins TRBV30 to TRBJ1-6; TRBD1 matches 8 bases. CDR3 length: 14 amino acids. V trimming: 5 bases; J trimming: 5 bases; junction bases outside the gene matches: 5. Germline V CDR1 and CDR2: GTSNPN, SVGIG (reference sequence). CDR3 residues: CAWGDRRNNSPLHF. The CDR3 nucleotides read TGTGCCTGGGGGGACAGGCGCAATAATTCACCCCTCCACTTT.